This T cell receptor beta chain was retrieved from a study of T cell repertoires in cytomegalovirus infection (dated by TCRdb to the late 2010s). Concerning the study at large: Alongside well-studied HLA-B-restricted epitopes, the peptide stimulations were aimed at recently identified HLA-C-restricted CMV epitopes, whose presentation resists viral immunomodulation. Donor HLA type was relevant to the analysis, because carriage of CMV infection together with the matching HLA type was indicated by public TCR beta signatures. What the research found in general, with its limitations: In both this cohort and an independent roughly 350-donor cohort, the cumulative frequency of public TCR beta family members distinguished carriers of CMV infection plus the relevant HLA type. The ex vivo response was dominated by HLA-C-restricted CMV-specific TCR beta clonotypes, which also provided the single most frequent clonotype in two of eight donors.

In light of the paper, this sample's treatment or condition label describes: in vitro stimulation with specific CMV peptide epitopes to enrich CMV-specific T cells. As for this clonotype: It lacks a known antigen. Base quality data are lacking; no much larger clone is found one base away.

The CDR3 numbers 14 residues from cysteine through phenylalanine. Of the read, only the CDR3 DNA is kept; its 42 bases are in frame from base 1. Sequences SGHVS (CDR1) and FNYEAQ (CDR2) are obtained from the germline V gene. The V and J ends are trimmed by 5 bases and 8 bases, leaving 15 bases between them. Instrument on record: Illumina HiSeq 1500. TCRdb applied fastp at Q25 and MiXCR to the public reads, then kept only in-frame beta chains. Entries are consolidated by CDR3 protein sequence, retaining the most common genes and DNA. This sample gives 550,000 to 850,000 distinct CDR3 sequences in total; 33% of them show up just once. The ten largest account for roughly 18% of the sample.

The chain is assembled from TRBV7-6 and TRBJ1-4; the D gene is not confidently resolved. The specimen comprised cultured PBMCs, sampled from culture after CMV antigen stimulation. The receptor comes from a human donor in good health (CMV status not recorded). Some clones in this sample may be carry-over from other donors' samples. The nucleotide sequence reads TGTGCCAGCAGCCCGCCCCAGGTGGGAGAAAAACTGTTTTTT. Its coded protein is CASSPPQVGEKLFF. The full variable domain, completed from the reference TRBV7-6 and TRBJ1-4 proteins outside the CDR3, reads GAGVSQSPRYKVTKRGQDVALRCDPISGHVSLYWYRQALGQGPEFLTYFNYEAQQDKSGLPNDRFSAERPEGSISTLTIQRTEQRDSAMYRCASSPPQVGEKLFFGSGTQLSVL.